The 3 T cell receptor beta chains below come from one sample, sequenced in a study of blood T cell repertoires in COVID-19. TCRdb's copy holds only in-frame clones and misses some; the assay was immunoSEQ multiplex PCR. The sample holds around 310,000 clones; around nine tenths are singletons and the top ten take about 9.5%. The sequencing sample was made of PBMCs or T cells enriched from blood (not recorded which). The receptor set was obtained from a woman in her forties who had recovered from COVID-19.

The J gene is TRBJ2-7, the V gene TRBV27; 14 bases are shared with TRBD2. V gave up 5 bases and J gave up 3 bases; unmatched junction bases: 6. Germline values: CDR1 MNHEY, CDR2 SMNVEV (reference sequence). The CDR3 consists of 16 residues. The CDR3 nucleotides read TGTGCCAGCAGTCCAAGACTAGCGGGAGGGAACTACGAGCAGTACTTC. Its translation: CASSPRLAGGNYEQYF.

The chain links TRBV24-1 to TRBJ2-2, with D possibly matching TRBD1 (6 bases). CDR3 size: 16 residues. Germline V CDR1 and CDR2: KGHDR, SFDVKD. Trimming pared 3 bases from V and 4 bases from J, leaving 14 bases between. The CDR3 DNA is TGTGCCACCAGTGATCTAGGGGGAGAGGGCACCGGGGAGCTGTTTTTT. Translating gives CATSDLGGEGTGELFF.

The rearrangement links TRBV11-2 to TRBJ2-2, with D tentatively TRBD1 (5 bases). This CDR3 has 17 amino acids. The V and J ends lost 7 bases and 1 base respectively, with 19 bases between them. Germline V CDR1 and CDR2: SGHAT, FQNNGV. Here the CDR3 reads CASTAYIGAGNTGELFF. CDR3 DNA: TGTGCCAGCACCGCTTATATTGGGGCTGGGAACACCGGGGAGCTGTTTTTT.